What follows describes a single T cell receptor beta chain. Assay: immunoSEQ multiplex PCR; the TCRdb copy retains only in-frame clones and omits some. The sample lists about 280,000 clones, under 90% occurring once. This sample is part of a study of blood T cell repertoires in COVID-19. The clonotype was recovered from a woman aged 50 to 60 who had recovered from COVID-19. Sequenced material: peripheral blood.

CDR3 in amino acids: CASSSAGTGTNEQFF. The CDR3 DNA sequence: TGTGCCAGCAGCTCCGCCGGGACAGGGACCAATGAGCAGTTCTTC. This chain links TRBV7-2 with TRBJ2-1, with 9 bases identical to TRBD1. The V and J ends lost 4 bases and 6 bases, in that order; junction bases with no gene match: 7. Germline CDR1 reads SGHTA; CDR2 reads FQGNSA. CDR3 length: 15 residues.